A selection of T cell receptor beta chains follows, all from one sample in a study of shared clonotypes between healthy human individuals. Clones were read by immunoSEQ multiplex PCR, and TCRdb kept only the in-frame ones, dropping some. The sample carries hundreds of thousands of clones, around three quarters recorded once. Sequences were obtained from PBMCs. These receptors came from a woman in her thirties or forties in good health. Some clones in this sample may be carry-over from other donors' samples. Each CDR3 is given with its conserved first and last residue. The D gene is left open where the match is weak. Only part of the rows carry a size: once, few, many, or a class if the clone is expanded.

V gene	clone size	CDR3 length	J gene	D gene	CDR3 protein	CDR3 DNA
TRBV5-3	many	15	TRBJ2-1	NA	CASSLVPEAYNEQFF	TGTGCCAGCAGCTTAGTTCCAGAGGCCTACAATGAGCAGTTCTTC
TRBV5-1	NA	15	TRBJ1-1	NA	CASSLMGAPNTEAFF	TGCGCCAGCAGCTTGATGGGGGCCCCGAACACTGAAGCTTTCTTT
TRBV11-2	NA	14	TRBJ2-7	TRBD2	CASSKREGRDEQYF	TGTGCCAGCAGCAAGCGGGAGGGCCGTGACGAGCAGTACTTC
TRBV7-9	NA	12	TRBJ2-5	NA	CASSLAIEAQHF	TGTGCCAGCAGCTTAGCGATCGAGGCCCAGCACTTC
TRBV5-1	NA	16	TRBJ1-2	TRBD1	CASSSGQGARGYGYTF	TGCGCCAGCAGCTCGGGACAGGGGGCTCGTGGCTATGGCTACACCTTC
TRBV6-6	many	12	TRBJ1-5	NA	CASSYEGRPQHF	TGTGCCAGCAGTTATGAGGGGCGGCCCCAGCATTTT
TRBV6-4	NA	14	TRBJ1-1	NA	CASSPTAMNTEAFF	TGTGCCAGCAGCCCCACAGCCATGAACACTGAAGCTTTCTTT
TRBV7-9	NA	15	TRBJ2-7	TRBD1	CASSFGQGAIYEQYF	TGTGCCAGCAGCTTCGGACAGGGCGCTATTTACGAGCAGTACTTC
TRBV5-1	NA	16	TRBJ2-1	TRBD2	CASTFIGTSEANEQFF	TGCGCCAGCACCTTCATTGGGACTAGCGAGGCGAATGAGCAGTTCTTC
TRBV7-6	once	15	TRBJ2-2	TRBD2	CASSLGTRFAGELFF	TGTGCCAGCAGCTTAGGGACTAGATTTGCCGGGGAGCTGTTTTTT
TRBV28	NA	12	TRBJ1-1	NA	CAIITGKTEAFF	TGTGCCATTATAACAGGCAAAACTGAAGCTTTCTTT
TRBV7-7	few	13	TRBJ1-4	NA	CASSQHKGEKLFF	TGTGCTAGCAGCCAACATAAGGGAGAAAAACTGTTTTTT
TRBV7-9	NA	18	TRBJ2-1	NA	CASSPPLIGRGQYNEQFF	TGTGCCAGCAGCCCACCTCTTATAGGGAGGGGGCAGTACAATGAGCAGTTCTTC